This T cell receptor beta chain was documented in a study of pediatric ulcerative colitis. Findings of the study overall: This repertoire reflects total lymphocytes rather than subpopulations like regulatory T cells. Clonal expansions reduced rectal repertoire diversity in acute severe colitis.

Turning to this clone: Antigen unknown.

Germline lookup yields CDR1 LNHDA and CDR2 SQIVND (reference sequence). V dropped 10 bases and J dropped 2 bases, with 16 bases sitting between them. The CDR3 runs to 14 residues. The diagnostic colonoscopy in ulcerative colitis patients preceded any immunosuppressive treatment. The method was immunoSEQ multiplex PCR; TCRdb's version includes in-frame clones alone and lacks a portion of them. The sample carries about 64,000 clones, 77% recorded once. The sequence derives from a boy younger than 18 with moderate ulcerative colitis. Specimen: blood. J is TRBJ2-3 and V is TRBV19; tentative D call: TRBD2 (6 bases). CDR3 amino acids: CATTGGRYTDTQYF. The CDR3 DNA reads TGTGCCACCACCGGGGGACGGTACACAGATACGCAGTATTTT.